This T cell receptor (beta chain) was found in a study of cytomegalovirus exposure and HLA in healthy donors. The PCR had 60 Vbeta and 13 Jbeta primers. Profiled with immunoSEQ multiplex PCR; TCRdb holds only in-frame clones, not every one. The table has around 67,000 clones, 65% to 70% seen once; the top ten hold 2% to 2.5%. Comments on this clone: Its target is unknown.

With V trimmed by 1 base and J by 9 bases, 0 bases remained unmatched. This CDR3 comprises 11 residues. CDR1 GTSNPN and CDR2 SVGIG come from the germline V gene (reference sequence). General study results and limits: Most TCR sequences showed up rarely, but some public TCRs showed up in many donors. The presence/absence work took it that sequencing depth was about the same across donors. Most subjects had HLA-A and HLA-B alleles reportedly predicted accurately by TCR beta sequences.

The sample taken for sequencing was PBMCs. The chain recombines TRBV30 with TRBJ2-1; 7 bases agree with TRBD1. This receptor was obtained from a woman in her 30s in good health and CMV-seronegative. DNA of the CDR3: TGTGCCTGGAGTGACAGGGGTGAGCAGTTCTTC. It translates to CAWSDRGEQFF.